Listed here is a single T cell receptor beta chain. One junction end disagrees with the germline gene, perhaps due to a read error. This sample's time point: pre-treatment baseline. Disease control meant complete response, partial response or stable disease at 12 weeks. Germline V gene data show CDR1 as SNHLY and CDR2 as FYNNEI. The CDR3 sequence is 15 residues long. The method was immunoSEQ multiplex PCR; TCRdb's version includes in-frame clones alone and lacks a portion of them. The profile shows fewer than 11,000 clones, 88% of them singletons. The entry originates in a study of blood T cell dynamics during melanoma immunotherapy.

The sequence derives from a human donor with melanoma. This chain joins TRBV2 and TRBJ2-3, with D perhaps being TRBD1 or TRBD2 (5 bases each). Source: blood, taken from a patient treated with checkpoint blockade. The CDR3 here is CASREEGLVADTQYF. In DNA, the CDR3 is TGTGCCAGCAGGGAAGAGGGGCTAGTCGCAGATACGCAGTATTTT.